This T cell receptor beta chain was documented in a study of cytotoxic CD8 clonotypes in ibrutinib-treated CLL. Study-level background: After a median of around 70 months, 14 patients stayed remitted and some 12 progressed; responses had been partial in 24 and complete in 2.

Clones were read by immunoSEQ multiplex PCR, and TCRdb kept only the in-frame ones, dropping some. The repertoire holds under 300,000 clones, with approximately 76% as singletons. There are 14 residues in the CDR3. Germline trimming cut 5 bases from V and 4 bases from J; bases unmatched to any gene: 7. Looked up from germline, CDR1 is MDHEN and CDR2 is SYDVKM. The receptor comes from a human donor with chronic lymphocytic leukemia. The chain uses TRBV28 and TRBJ2-7; TRBD2 matches at 8 bases. This material consisted of PBMCs, taken at disease progression, from a patient treated with ibrutinib. The CDR3 protein is CASSRGSGRYEQYF. For the CDR3, the DNA is TGTGCCAGCAGTCGCGGAAGCGGGAGATACGAGCAGTACTTC.